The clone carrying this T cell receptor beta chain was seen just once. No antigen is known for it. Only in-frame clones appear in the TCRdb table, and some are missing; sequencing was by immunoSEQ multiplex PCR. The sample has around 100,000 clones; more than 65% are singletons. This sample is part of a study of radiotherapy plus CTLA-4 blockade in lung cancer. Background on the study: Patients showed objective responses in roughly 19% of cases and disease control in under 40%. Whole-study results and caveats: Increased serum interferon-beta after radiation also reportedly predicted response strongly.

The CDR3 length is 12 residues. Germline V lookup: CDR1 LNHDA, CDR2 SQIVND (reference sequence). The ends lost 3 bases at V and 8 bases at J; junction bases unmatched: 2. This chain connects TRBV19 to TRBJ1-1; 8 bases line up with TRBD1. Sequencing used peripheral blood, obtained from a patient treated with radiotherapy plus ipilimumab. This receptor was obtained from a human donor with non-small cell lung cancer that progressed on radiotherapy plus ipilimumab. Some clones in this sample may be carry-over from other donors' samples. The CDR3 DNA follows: TGTGCCAGTAGTATGGACAGGGCAGAAGCTTTCTTT. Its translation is CASSMDRAEAFF.